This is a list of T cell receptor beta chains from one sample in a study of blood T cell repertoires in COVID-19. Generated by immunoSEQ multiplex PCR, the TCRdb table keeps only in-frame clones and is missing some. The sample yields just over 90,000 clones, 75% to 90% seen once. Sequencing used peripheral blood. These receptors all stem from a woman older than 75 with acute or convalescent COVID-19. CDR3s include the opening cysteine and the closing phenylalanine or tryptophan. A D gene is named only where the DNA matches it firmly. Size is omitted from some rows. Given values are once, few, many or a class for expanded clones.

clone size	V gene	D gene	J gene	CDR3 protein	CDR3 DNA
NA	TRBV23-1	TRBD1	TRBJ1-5	CASSQQGERGNQPQHF	TGCGCCAGCAGTCAGCAGGGGGAGAGGGGCAATCAGCCCCAGCATTTT
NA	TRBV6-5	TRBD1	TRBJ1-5	CASSRGQPNQPQHF	TGTGCCAGCAGTAGGGGACAGCCTAATCAGCCCCAGCATTTT
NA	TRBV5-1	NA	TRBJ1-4	CASSFGTHPTNEKLFF	TGCGCCAGCAGTTTCGGGACTCATCCAACTAATGAAAAACTGTTTTTT
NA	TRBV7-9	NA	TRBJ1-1	CASSGGQYTEAFF	TGTGCCAGCAGCGGAGGACAGTACACTGAAGCTTTCTTT
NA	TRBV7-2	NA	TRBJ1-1	CASSPPWGGADTEAFF	TGTGCCAGCAGCCCCCCTTGGGGGGGCGCGGACACTGAAGCTTTCTTT
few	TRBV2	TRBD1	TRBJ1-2	CASAVEQGHGYTF	TGTGCCAGCGCGGTGGAACAGGGGCATGGCTACACCTTC
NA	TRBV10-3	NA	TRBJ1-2	CAISLDFAPNYGYTF	TGTGCCATCAGTTTGGACTTTGCCCCTAACTATGGCTACACCTTC
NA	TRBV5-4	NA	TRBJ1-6	CASQRGQSNSPLHF	TGTGCCAGCCAGCGGGGACAAAGTAATTCACCCCTCCACTTT
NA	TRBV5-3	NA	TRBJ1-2	CARSRARIARGYGYTF	TGTGCCAGAAGCCGCGCCAGAATAGCCAGGGGCTATGGCTACACCTTC
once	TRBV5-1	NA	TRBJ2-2	CASSLQGTNTGELFF	TGCGCCAGCAGCTTACAGGGTACCAACACCGGGGAGCTGTTTTTT
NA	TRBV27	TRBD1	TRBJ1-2	CASSVRQGASYGYTF	TGTGCCAGCAGTGTCCGACAGGGGGCGAGCTATGGCTACACCTTC
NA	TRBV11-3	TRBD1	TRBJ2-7	CASSLRQGPYEQYF	TGTGCCAGCAGCTTAAGACAGGGCCCCTACGAGCAGTACTTC
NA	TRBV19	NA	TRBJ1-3	CASSSGTYSGNTIYF	TGTGCCAGTAGTAGCGGGACCTACTCTGGAAACACCATATATTTT
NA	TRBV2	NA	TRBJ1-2	CASSADSPRGYGYTF	TGTGCCAGCAGTGCGGACAGTCCCAGGGGTTATGGCTACACCTTC
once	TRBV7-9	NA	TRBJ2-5	CASSFNQETQYF	TGTGCCAGCAGCTTTAACCAAGAGACCCAGTACTTC
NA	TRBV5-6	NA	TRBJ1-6	CASSFEHHEGSPLHF	TGTGCCAGCAGCTTTGAGCATCACGAGGGTTCACCCCTCCACTTT
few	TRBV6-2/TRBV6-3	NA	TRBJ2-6	CASSSHSSGANVLTF	TGTGCCAGCAGTTCCCACAGCTCTGGGGCCAACGTCCTGACTTTC
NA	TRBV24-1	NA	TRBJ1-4	CATSDSRGEKLFF	TGTGCCACCAGTGATTCCCGGGGAGAAAAACTGTTTTTT
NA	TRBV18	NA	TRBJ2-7	CASSPQGPEQYF	TGTGCCAGCTCACCCCAGGGCCCCGAGCAGTACTTC
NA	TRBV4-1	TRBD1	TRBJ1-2	CASSPRQGGNYGYTF	TGCGCCAGCAGCCCCAGGCAGGGGGGCAACTATGGCTACACCTTC
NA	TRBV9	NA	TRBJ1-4	CASSVRVGDNEKLFF	TGTGCCAGCAGCGTACGGGTCGGTGACAATGAAAAACTGTTTTTT
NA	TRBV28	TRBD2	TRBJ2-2	CASSPGGLGTGELFF	TGTGCCAGCAGCCCGGGGGGGCTCGGAACCGGGGAGCTGTTTTTT
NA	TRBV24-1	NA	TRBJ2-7	CATSETDRPKYF	TGTGCCACCAGTGAAACTGACAGGCCGAAGTACTTC
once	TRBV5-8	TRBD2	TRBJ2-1	CASSWTSGGINEQFF	TGTGCCAGCAGTTGGACTAGCGGGGGGATCAATGAGCAGTTCTTC
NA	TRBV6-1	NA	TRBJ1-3	CASSEPQRGNTIYF	TGTGCCAGCAGTGAACCACAAAGAGGAAACACCATATATTTT
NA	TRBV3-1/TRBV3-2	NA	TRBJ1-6	CASSPLRQISNSPLHF	TGTGCCAGCAGCCCCCTAAGACAGATATCTAATTCACCCCTCCACTTT
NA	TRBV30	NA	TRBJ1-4	CAGGTNNEKLFF	TGTGCCGGGGGGACCAATAATGAAAAACTGTTTTTT
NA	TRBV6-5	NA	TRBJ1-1	CASRIGGTNTEAFF	TGTGCCAGCAGGATCGGGGGGACGAACACTGAAGCTTTCTTT
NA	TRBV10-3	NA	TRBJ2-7	CAISERGEGYEQYF	TGTGCCATCAGTGAAAGGGGGGAGGGATACGAGCAGTACTTC
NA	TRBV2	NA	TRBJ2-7	CASVEQGMAGYEQYF	TGTGCCAGCGTTGAACAGGGAATGGCCGGCTACGAGCAGTACTTC
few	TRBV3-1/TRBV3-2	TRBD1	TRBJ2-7	CASSRRPAGQGMSYEQYF	TGTGCCAGCAGCCGTAGACCAGCGGGACAGGGGATGTCCTACGAGCAGTACTTC
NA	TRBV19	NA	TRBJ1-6	CASSKEGPLYNSPLHF	TGTGCCAGTAGTAAAGAGGGGCCCCTCTATAATTCACCCCTCCACTTT
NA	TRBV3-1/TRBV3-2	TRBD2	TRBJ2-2	CASSQDGRGYTGELFF	TGTGCCAGCAGCCAAGATGGGCGGGGGTACACCGGGGAGCTGTTTTTT
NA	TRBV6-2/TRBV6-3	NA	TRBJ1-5	CASSYSISGNQPQHF	TGTGCCAGCAGTTACTCGATATCGGGCAATCAGCCCCAGCATTTT
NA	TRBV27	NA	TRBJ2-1	CASSYTGLRMSSYNEQFF	TGTGCCAGCAGTTACACTGGGTTGCGGATGAGCTCCTACAATGAGCAGTTCTTC
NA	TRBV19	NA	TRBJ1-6	CASSIAGDSYNSPLHF	TGTGCCAGTAGTATCGCAGGCGACTCCTATAATTCACCCCTCCACTTT
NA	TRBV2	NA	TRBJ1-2	CARHDRNYGYTF	TGTGCCAGACACGACAGGAACTATGGCTACACCTTC
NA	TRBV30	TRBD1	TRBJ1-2	CAWGTGLSYTF	TGTGCCTGGGGGACAGGCCTCTCCTACACCTTC
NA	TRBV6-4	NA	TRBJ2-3	CASSDSGRGGDTQYF	TGTGCCAGCAGTGACTCCGGAAGAGGGGGAGATACGCAGTATTTT
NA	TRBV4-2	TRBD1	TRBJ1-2	CASSQDTTGSKQGGYTF	TGTGCCAGCAGCCAGGACACGACAGGGTCTAAACAGGGGGGCTACACCTTC
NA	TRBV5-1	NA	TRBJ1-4	CASSLVGQLTNEKLFF	TGCGCCAGCAGCTTGGTTGGGCAGCTAACTAATGAAAAACTGTTTTTT
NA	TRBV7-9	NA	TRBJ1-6	CASSFGLGGEGNSPLHF	TGTGCCAGCAGCTTTGGGTTAGGGGGGGAAGGTAATTCACCCCTCCACTTT
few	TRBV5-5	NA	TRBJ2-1	CASSLIQVSYNEQFF	TGTGCCAGCAGCTTGATTCAGGTATCCTACAATGAGCAGTTCTTC
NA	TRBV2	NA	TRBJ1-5	CASSAGRGSQPQHF	TGTGCCAGCAGTGCCGGCAGGGGAAGTCAGCCCCAGCATTTT
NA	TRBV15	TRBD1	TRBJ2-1	CATSRERDRYNEQFF	TGTGCCACCAGCAGAGAAAGGGACAGGTACAATGAGCAGTTCTTC
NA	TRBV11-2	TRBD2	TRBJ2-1	CASSRTSGASSYNEQFF	TGTGCCAGCAGCCGGACTAGCGGGGCCAGCTCCTACAATGAGCAGTTCTTC
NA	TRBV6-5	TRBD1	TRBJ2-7	CASSSRDSSYEQYF	TGTGCCAGCAGTTCCCGGGACAGCTCCTACGAGCAGTACTTC
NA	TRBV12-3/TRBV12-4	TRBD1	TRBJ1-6	CASRQGRSPLHF	TGTGCCAGTAGACAGGGGCGGTCACCCCTCCACTTT
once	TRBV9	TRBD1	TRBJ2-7	CASGQGASYEQYF	TGTGCCAGTGGACAGGGGGCATCCTACGAGCAGTACTTC
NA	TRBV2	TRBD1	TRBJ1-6	CASTLTGSSYNSPLHF	TGTGCCAGCACCCTGACAGGGAGCTCCTATAATTCACCCCTCCACTTT
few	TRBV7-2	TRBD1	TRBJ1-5	CASSSGQVSNQPQHF	TGTGCCAGCAGCTCGGGACAGGTTAGCAATCAGCCCCAGCATTTT
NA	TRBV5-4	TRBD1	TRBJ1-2	CASSKGQGGFTNYGYTF	TGTGCCAGCAGCAAGGGACAGGGGGGGTTCACTAACTATGGCTACACCTTC
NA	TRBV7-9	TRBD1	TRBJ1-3	CASSRGQGTGNTIYF	TGTGCCAGCAGCCGTGGACAGGGGACGGGAAACACCATATATTTT